These 31 T cell receptor beta chains came from one sample sequenced in a study of cytomegalovirus exposure and HLA in healthy donors. PCR amplification relied on 60 Vbeta primers (plus 13 Jbeta primers). Generated by immunoSEQ multiplex PCR, the TCRdb table keeps only in-frame clones and is missing some. The repertoire holds nearly 95,000 clones, with approximately 75% as singletons. Sequences were obtained from PBMCs. The receptor set was obtained from a middle-aged woman in good health and CMV-seronegative.

J is TRBJ1-4 and V is TRBV5-6; D might be TRBD1 (5 bases). V dropped 2 bases and J dropped 5 bases, with 7 bases sitting between them. The CDR3 is 13 amino acids. Germline V gene data show CDR1 as SGHDT and CDR2 as YYEEEE. The CDR3 is CASSFSGNEKLFF. Here the CDR3 DNA reads TGTGCCAGCAGCTTTTCAGGGAATGAAAAACTGTTTTTT. Using reference TRBV5-6 and TRBJ1-4 for the parts outside the CDR3, the full variable domain is DAGVTQSPTHLIKTRGQQVTLRCSPKSGHDTVSWYQQALGQGPQFIFQYYEEEERQRGNFPDRFSGHQFPNYSSELNVNALLLGDSALYLCASSFSGNEKLFFGSGTQLSVL.

This chain uses TRBV14 with TRBJ1-4; D not certain. The germline V gene has CDR1 SGHDN and CDR2 FVKESK. The V end was cut by 2 bases, the J end by 4 bases, with 5 bases between. The CDR3 extends over 13 amino acids. DNA for the CDR3: TGTGCCAGCAGCCAACAGATTAATGAAAAACTGTTTTTT. It specifies CASSQQINEKLFF.

V gene TRBV7-2 combines with J gene TRBJ2-7; 11 bases fit TRBD2. Germline-derived CDR1 and CDR2 are SGHTA and FQGNSA. The J segment lost 0 bases and the V segment lost 6 bases, leaving 10 bases of the junction unmatched. CDR3 length: 17 residues. CDR3 region: CASSLAGGTLTSYEQYF. The CDR3 DNA follows: TGTGCCAGCAGTCTAGCGGGGGGAACCCTCACCTCCTACGAGCAGTACTTC.

The chain has TRBV19 and TRBJ1-2; D unresolved. CDR1 LNHDA and CDR2 SQIVND come from the germline V gene (reference sequence). The V gene lost 7 bases and the J gene lost 0 bases, with 9 bases spanning the gap. This CDR3 is built from 13 residues. CDR3 nucleotides: TGTGCCAGTAACGGGGAGACTAACTATGGCTACACCTTC. Its protein is CASNGETNYGYTF.

This clone was detected only once. The J gene is TRBJ1-1, the V gene TRBV7-9; a weak D match, TRBD1 (5 bases). V dropped 5 bases and J dropped 13 bases, with 32 bases sitting between them. This CDR3 spans 17 amino acids. Germline V gene sequence: CDR1 SEHNR, CDR2 FQNEAQ (reference sequence). The CDR3 region has the DNA TGTGCCAGCAGCACGCGCCCTCCTGGGGGGAAACTCCCTAGGTTTTTCTTT. This encodes CASSTRPPGGKLPRFFF. The entire variable domain, with the rest obtained from reference TRBV7-9 and TRBJ1-1, is as follows: DTGVSQNPRHKITKRGQNVTFRCDPISEHNRLYWYRQTLGQGPEFLTYFQNEAQLEKSRLLSDRFSAERPKGSFSTLEIQRTEQGDSAMYLCASSTRPPGGKLPRFFFGQGTRLTVV.

J is TRBJ1-1 and V is TRBV10-2; 7 bases are a match to TRBD1. Trimming cost V 4 bases and J 1 base; bases outside gene matches: 3. CDR3 length: 14 amino acids. Germline lookup yields CDR1 WSHSY and CDR2 SAAADI. The CDR3 nucleotides read TGCGCCAGCAGTGGACAGGGAGGGAACACTGAAGCTTTCTTT. Encoded protein: CASSGQGGNTEAFF.

This chain joins TRBV30 and TRBJ1-1; D is uncertain. The CDR3 sequence is 12 residues long. Germline assignment: CDR1 GTSNPN and CDR2 SVGIG (reference sequence). V lost 4 bases and J 0 bases, leaving 6 bases between the germline ends. CDR3 DNA: TGTGCCTGGATATTTATGAACACTGAAGCTTTCTTT. Translated, it gives CAWIFMNTEAFF.

The CDR3, as DNA: TGCGCCAGCAGCTTGGGACAGGGGATCAAAGAGACCCAGTACTTC. Translation: CASSLGQGIKETQYF. The chain couples TRBV5-1 to TRBJ2-5; 8 nucleotides match TRBD1. Germline V gives CDR1 SGHRS, CDR2 YFSETQ. V gave up 0 bases and J gave up 3 bases; unmatched junction bases: 4. The CDR3 has 15 residues.

This clone was seen a few times. J is TRBJ2-2 and V is TRBV7-8, with a tentative D call TRBD1 (6 bases). The V end was cut by 1 base, the J end by 1 base, with 13 bases between. Germline lookup yields CDR1 SGHVS and CDR2 FQNEAQ. This CDR3 has 17 amino acids. This chain's CDR3 is CASSLGGGFENTGELFF. For the CDR3, the DNA is TGTGCCAGCAGCTTAGGTGGGGGCTTCGAGAACACCGGGGAGCTGTTTTTT.

The V call is TRBV6-4, the J call TRBJ2-2; 8 bases fit TRBD1. Germline loops: CDR1 MRHNA, CDR2 SNTAGT. The ends lost 6 bases at V and 5 bases at J; junction bases unmatched: 8. This CDR3 is 15 amino acids long. CDR3 residues: CASSVEDRETGELFF. CDR3 in DNA: TGTGCCAGCAGCGTTGAGGACAGGGAAACCGGGGAGCTGTTTTTT.

Only a few counts were recorded for this clone. This chain connects TRBV6-6 to TRBJ1-1; no firm D call. Per germline, CDR1 MNHNY and CDR2 SVGAGI (reference sequence). Trimming removed 9 bases from V and 2 bases from J, with 10 bases in between. This CDR3 has 12 residues. CDR3 loop: CASSGENTEAFF. The CDR3 nucleotides are TGTGCCAGTTCCGGGGAAAACACTGAAGCTTTCTTT.

J is TRBJ2-5 and V is TRBV25-1; 8 bases match TRBD2. This CDR3 comprises 15 residues. The junction had 8 bases not matched to a gene; V was cut back by 1 base and J by 7 bases. Germline CDR1 reads MGHDK; CDR2 reads SYGVNS. In nucleotides, the CDR3 is TGTGCCAGCAGTGAATTCACTAGCGGCGTGGGGACCCAGTACTTC. This codes for CASSEFTSGVGTQYF.

This clone was recorded a few times. The chain combines TRBV30 with TRBJ1-5; TRBD1 might be the D (6 bases). The V end lost 0 bases, the J end lost 0 bases, and 6 bases lay between the germline ends. Germline lookup yields CDR1 GTSNPN and CDR2 SVGIG (reference sequence). The CDR3 is 14 residues long. The CDR3 here is CAWSVQGSNQPQHF. In DNA form, the CDR3 reads TGTGCCTGGAGTGTACAGGGTAGCAATCAGCCCCAGCATTTT.

The chain couples TRBV7-9 to TRBJ2-7; D is ambiguous. CDR1 and CDR2 from the germline V gene are SEHNR and FQNEAQ (reference sequence). The CDR3 is 11 amino acids. Trimming removed 7 bases from V and 6 bases from J, with 10 bases in between. The CDR3 DNA sequence: TGTGCCAGCACCTCGAAGCTCGAGCAGTACTTC. It is translated as CASTSKLEQYF.

This sequence joins TRBV7-2 and TRBJ2-7, with 7 bases identical to TRBD1. With 1 base clipped from V and 5 bases from J, the junction kept 8 bases outside the gene matches. Per the germline V gene, CDR1 is SGHTA and CDR2 is FQGNSA. This CDR3 is 15 amino acids long. CDR3 DNA: TGTGCCAGCAGCTTAGAACAGGGGCTATTGGACGAGCAGTACTTC. Amino acids: CASSLEQGLLDEQYF.

The V gene is TRBV10-3, the J gene TRBJ2-3; 8 bases map to TRBD2. The CDR3 covers 14 residues. The ends lost 8 bases at V and 3 bases at J; junction bases unmatched: 7. Germline CDR1 is ENHRY and CDR2 is SYGVKD. CDR3 nucleotide sequence: TGTGCCATCGGGACTAGTGGGGGTACAGATACGCAGTATTTT. Translating gives CAIGTSGGTDTQYF.

The chain has TRBV28 and TRBJ2-7, with TRBD2 matching 7 bases. Trimming cost V 1 base and J 7 bases; bases outside gene matches: 1. Per germline, CDR1 MDHEN and CDR2 SYDVKM. The CDR3 extends over 12 amino acids. This CDR3 reads CASSLFGGEQYF. DNA for the CDR3: TGTGCCAGCAGTTTATTCGGGGGGGAGCAGTACTTC.

This clone has only a few counts. The chain joins TRBV19 to TRBJ2-1, with 10 positions matching TRBD1. This CDR3 has 13 residues. The germline CDR1 and CDR2 sequences are LNHDA and SQIVND (reference sequence). Trimming at V came to 6 bases and at J to 6 bases, leaving 2 bases not matched to a gene. As DNA, the CDR3 is TGTGCCAGTAGGCGGACAGGGGGCAATGAGCAGTTCTTC. It specifies CASRRTGGNEQFF.

This chain joins TRBV27 and TRBJ1-6; tentative D call: TRBD1 (6 bases). Germline values: CDR1 MNHEY, CDR2 SMNVEV (reference sequence). This CDR3 has 15 residues. V lost 2 bases and J 8 bases, leaving 13 bases between the germline ends. CDR3 sequence: CASSLPGTRDSPLHF. Written as DNA, the CDR3 is TGTGCCAGCAGTTTACCGGGGACACGCGATTCACCCCTCCACTTT.

As to this clone: At one end the junction does not follow the germline gene, possibly because of a read error. The rearrangement joins TRBV25-1 to TRBJ1-6; a possible D gene is TRBD1 (6 bases). Germline V gives CDR1 MGHDK, CDR2 SYGVNS. The CDR3 covers 15 residues. CDR3 DNA: TGTGCCAGCAGTCAACAGGGCTCCTACAATTCACCCCTCAACTTT. It codes for CASSQQGSYNSPLNF.

The genes are TRBV6-6 and TRBJ2-7; possibly TRBD2 for D (7 bases). V was cut by 5 bases and J by 4 bases, with 18 bases left in between. Germline values: CDR1 MNHNY, CDR2 SVGAGI (reference sequence). The CDR3 has 15 residues. CDR3 DNA sequence: TGTGCCAGCAGTACTCTGGGGGGCGGGGGTTACGAGCAGTACTTC. Translation: CASSTLGGGGYEQYF.

This chain joins TRBV6-5 and TRBJ2-7, with D possibly TRBD1 on 6 matching bases. The V and J ends lost 8 bases and 3 bases respectively, with 11 bases between them. The CDR3 extends over 12 amino acids. The V gene's germline CDR1 is MNHEY and CDR2 SVGAGI. This chain's CDR3 is CASRDMNYEQYF. The CDR3 nucleotides read TGTGCCAGCCGGGACATGAACTACGAGCAGTACTTC.

The DNA of the CDR3 is TGTGCCAGCAGTTACTCGTCTAGCGGGGGGCTAAACATTCAGTACTTC. It yields the protein CASSYSSSGGLNIQYF. This chain joins TRBV6-5 and TRBJ2-4, with 11 bases matching TRBD2. The ends lost 0 bases at V and 6 bases at J; junction bases unmatched: 4. The germline gives CDR1 MNHEY, CDR2 SVGAGI. The CDR3 loop spans 16 amino acids.

This chain joins TRBV7-2 and TRBJ1-5, with D uncertain. CDR1 and CDR2 from the germline V gene are SGHTA and FQGNSA. The CDR3 extends over 13 amino acids. Trimming pared 1 base from V and 4 bases from J, leaving 5 bases between. The CDR3 region is CASSLGRNQPQHF. The CDR3 nucleotides are TGTGCCAGCAGCTTAGGCAGAAATCAGCCCCAGCATTTT.

The rearrangement links TRBV7-3 to TRBJ2-3, with TRBD2 matching over 7 bases. V lost 5 bases and J lost 0; bases outside the gene matches: 5. CDR3 length: 15 amino acids. CDR1 is SGHTA and CDR2 is FQGTGA in the germline V gene. The CDR3 sequence: CASSPAGGSTDTQYF. The CDR3, as DNA: TGTGCCAGCAGCCCCGCCGGGGGGAGCACAGATACGCAGTATTTT.

This clone came up once. The chain combines TRBV10-2 with TRBJ2-7, with D maybe TRBD1 (5 bases). V lost 5 bases and J 3 bases, leaving 11 bases between the germline ends. The CDR3 is 13 amino acids. Germline V gene lookup returns CDR1 WSHSY and CDR2 SAAADI. The CDR3 DNA is TGCGCCAGCAGTCACGGACATCTCTACGAGCAGTACTTC. Translated, it gives CASSHGHLYEQYF.

This rearrangement joins TRBV6-5 to TRBJ1-6; 7 bases agree with TRBD1. V was pared by 0 bases and J by 9 bases, with 8 bases of the junction left unmatched. The germline CDR1 and CDR2 sequences are MNHEY and SVGAGI. The CDR3 runs 16 residues. The CDR3 reads CASSYSGGGGVSPLHF. The CDR3 nucleotides are TGTGCCAGCAGTTACTCCGGAGGAGGGGGCGTTTCACCCCTCCACTTT.

V and J are TRBV7-8 and TRBJ2-2; possible D gene TRBD2, 6 bases. Trimming pared 1 base from V and 1 base from J, leaving 10 bases between. This CDR3 spans 16 amino acids. Germline V gene lookup returns CDR1 SGHVS and CDR2 FQNEAQ. CDR3 sequence (DNA): TGTGCCAGCAGCTTAGTCGGAGGGCTGAACACCGGGGAGCTGTTTTTT. Residues: CASSLVGGLNTGELFF.

The chain carries TRBV9 and TRBJ1-1, with 10 bases identical to TRBD1. Germline trimming cut 4 bases from V and 3 bases from J; bases unmatched to any gene: 9. The germline V gene has CDR1 SGDLS and CDR2 YYNGEE. The length of the CDR3 is 16 residues. CDR3 in DNA: TGTGCCAGCAGCTCGCGACAGGGGGCGGCTTACACTGAAGCTTTCTTT. It is translated as CASSSRQGAAYTEAFF.

The chain carries TRBV5-6 and TRBJ1-2; D remains unclear. The CDR3 spans 12 residues. The germline CDR1 and CDR2 sequences are SGHDT and YYEEEE. Trimming took off 5 bases at V and 6 bases at J, with 11 bases between the two ends. CDR3 coding DNA: TGTGCCAGCAGTCAAGACAAGGATGGCTACACCTTC. As protein: CASSQDKDGYTF.

Regarding this clone: Compared with germline, one end of the junction differs, possibly owing to a read error. The chain has TRBV7-7 and TRBJ2-1; TRBD1 matches at 10 bases. The CDR3 is 17 residues long. In germline, CDR1 is SSHAT, CDR2 FNYEAQ (reference sequence). Here the CDR3 DNA reads TGTGCTAGCAGCTTAGTACCGGGACAGGGGACATACAATGAGCAGTTCTTC. This translates into CASSLVPGQGTYNEQFF.